This section outlines one TCR beta chain sequence together with its context. The data stem from a study of T-cell memory formation after mild COVID-19. The V end lost 3 bases, the J end lost 4 bases, and 16 bases lay between the germline ends. Per germline, CDR1 LGHNA and CDR2 YNFKEQ. CDR3 length: 16 amino acids. Using its own MiXCR run on the 5' RACE reads, TCRdb lists one record per CDR3 protein. Counted here are fewer than 600,000 distinct CDR3 sequences, roughly a fifth occurring once; the ten biggest clones make up approximately 8%. The source material was PBMCs or a T cell subset sorted from them (not recorded which). The V gene is TRBV4-2, the J gene TRBJ2-1, with a weak D call TRBD2 (6 bases). The TCR was taken from an adult woman who had mild COVID-19 (a few samples of this study predate the infection). Cell type and time point are not known. For the CDR3, the DNA is TGTGCCAGCAGCCAGTTGGGCGCGGGACGGTACAATGAGCAGTTCTTC. Protein product: CASSQLGAGRYNEQFF.